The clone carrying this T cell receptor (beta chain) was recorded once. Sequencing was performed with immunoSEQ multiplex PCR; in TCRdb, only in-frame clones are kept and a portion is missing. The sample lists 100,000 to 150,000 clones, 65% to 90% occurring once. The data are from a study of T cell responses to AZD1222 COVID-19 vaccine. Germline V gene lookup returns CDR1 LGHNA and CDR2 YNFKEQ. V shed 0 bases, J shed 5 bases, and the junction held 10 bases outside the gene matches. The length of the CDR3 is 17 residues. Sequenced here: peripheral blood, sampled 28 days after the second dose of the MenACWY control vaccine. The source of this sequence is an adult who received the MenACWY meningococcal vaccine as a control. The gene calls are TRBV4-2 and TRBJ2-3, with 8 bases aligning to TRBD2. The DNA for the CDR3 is TGTGCCAGCAGCCAAGAGCGCGGTAGCGGGGTGAGAGATACGCAGTATTTT. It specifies CASSQERGSGVRDTQYF.